The 29 T cell receptor beta chains listed next were all sequenced from one sample in a study of cytomegalovirus exposure and HLA in healthy donors. 13 Jbeta primers and 60 Vbeta primers were used for the PCR. The protocol was immunoSEQ multiplex PCR, while the TCRdb copy is restricted to in-frame clones and leaves out a portion. This table holds roughly 130,000 clones, more than 65% found once. Sequencing was performed on PBMCs. The receptors come from a man in his forties or fifties in good health and CMV-seronegative.

The CDR3, as DNA: TGTGCCAGCAGCCCGGCGAGGGATCCGATGAACACTGAAGCTTTCTTT. Translation: CASSPARDPMNTEAFF. The rearrangement links TRBV11-2 to TRBJ1-1, with D unclear. Germline V gene lookup returns CDR1 SGHAT and CDR2 FQNNGV. V was cut by 5 bases and J by 0 bases, with 16 bases left in between. The CDR3 is 16 amino acids.

The chain couples TRBV5-8 to TRBJ2-3; weak D call: TRBD1 (6 bases). The V end was cut by 2 bases, the J end by 2 bases, with 15 bases between. Germline lookup yields CDR1 SGHTS and CDR2 YDEGEE. This CDR3 is built from 16 residues. The chain's CDR3 is CASSFSRGGDTDTQYF. DNA for the CDR3: TGTGCCAGCAGCTTCAGCAGGGGTGGGGACACAGATACGCAGTATTTT.

The V call is TRBV6-5, the J call TRBJ2-1, with a weak D call TRBD1 (6 bases). Per the germline V gene, CDR1 is MNHEY and CDR2 is SVGAGI. This CDR3 spans 15 amino acids. Trimming shortened V by 0 bases and J by 8 bases, and 14 bases separated the two germline ends. DNA for the CDR3: TGTGCCAGCAGTTACTCGGCTAGCTCAGGGGATGAGCAGTTCTTC. Translated: CASSYSASSGDEQFF.

V is TRBV7-3 and J is TRBJ1-1, with D perhaps matching TRBD1 (5 bases). This CDR3 spans 13 amino acids. Germline-derived CDR1 and CDR2 are SGHTA and FQGTGA. Trimming pared 5 bases from V and 1 base from J, leaving 8 bases between. Written as DNA, the CDR3 is TGTGCCAGCAGCGCGCAGGGGAACACTGAAGCTTTCTTT. This gives the protein CASSAQGNTEAFF.

The V call is TRBV13, the J call TRBJ2-3; the D gene is possibly TRBD2 (6 bases). Between the trimmed V and J ends, which lost 0 bases and 4 bases, there was a span of 8 bases. This CDR3 is 14 amino acids long. Germline CDR1 is PRHDT and CDR2 is FYEKMQ (reference sequence). As DNA, the CDR3 is TGTGCCAGCAGCTTAGGGGGGGGACCAGATACGCAGTATTTT. Translating gives CASSLGGGPDTQYF.

The chain links TRBV7-2 to TRBJ2-7; D perhaps matches TRBD1 (6 bases). This CDR3 region has 14 residues. The ends were cut back, 1 base at V and 5 bases at J, with 12 bases in the middle. The germline V gene encodes CDR1 SGHTA and CDR2 FQGNSA. In DNA form, the CDR3 reads TGTGCCAGCAGCTTAGTACCAGGGGTGAACGAGCAGTACTTC. This codes for CASSLVPGVNEQYF.

This clone was seen a handful of times. The chain couples TRBV6-4 to TRBJ2-1, with 9 nucleotides matching TRBD2. The CDR3 runs 16 residues. The germline CDR1 and CDR2 sequences are MRHNA and SNTAGT. V lost 0 bases, J lost 6 bases, and 6 bases stayed unmatched. The CDR3 here is CASSDSAGGTLNEQFF. The CDR3 DNA is TGTGCCAGCAGTGACTCAGCGGGGGGCACACTCAATGAGCAGTTCTTC.

The V gene is TRBV7-2, the J gene TRBJ2-1; the D gene is possibly TRBD2 (6 bases). V was pared by 7 bases and J by 13 bases, with 20 bases between. The germline V gene encodes CDR1 SGHTA and CDR2 FQGNSA. The CDR3 is 13 amino acids. The CDR3 sequence: CASTRSRDSNQFF. The CDR3 coding sequence is TGTGCCAGCACCCGGAGCCGGGACTCCAACCAGTTCTTC. Combining the CDR3 with reference TRBV7-2 and TRBJ2-1 gives the whole variable domain GAGVSQSPSNKVTEKGKDVELRCDPISGHTALYWYRQSLGQGLEFLIYFQGNSAPDKSGLPSDRFSAERTGGSVSTLTIQRTQQEDSAVYLCASTRSRDSNQFFGPGTRLTVL.

J is TRBJ1-4 and V is TRBV9; no firm D call. Looked up from germline, CDR1 is SGDLS and CDR2 is YYNGEE. This CDR3 contains 14 residues. Trimming left V 7 bases short and J 8 bases short, with 18 bases between. The CDR3 DNA reads as TGTGCCAGCGCCCTAGGGCTTGCGGGGGAAAAACTGTTTTTT. Translating gives CASALGLAGEKLFF.

The chain employs TRBV5-4 and TRBJ1-3, with 7 bases lining up with TRBD1. The CDR3 contains 16 residues. V dropped 2 bases and J dropped 2; count of bases not matched to a gene: 7. Germline assignment: CDR1 SGHNT and CDR2 YYREEE (reference sequence). The CDR3, as DNA: TGTGCCAGCAGCTTATCAGGGGGTACCACTGGAAACACCATATATTTT. Encoded protein: CASSLSGGTTGNTIYF.

The rearrangement uses TRBV6-5 and TRBJ2-7, with 9 bases fitting TRBD1. Germline lookup yields CDR1 MNHEY and CDR2 SVGAGI. This CDR3 is built from 15 residues. V gave up 5 bases and J gave up 6 bases; unmatched junction bases: 11. CDR3 amino acids: CASSPGTGSIGEQYF. The CDR3 DNA follows: TGTGCCAGCAGTCCCGGGACAGGGTCAATTGGCGAGCAGTACTTC.

This clone turned up a few times. This probably arose from a read error, given a far larger clone one base away. The chain joins TRBV25-1 to TRBJ1-4, with D perhaps TRBD1 (5 bases). The CDR3 spans 15 residues. With 3 bases removed from V and 7 bases from J, the gap between germline ends came to 15 bases. CDR1 and CDR2 from the germline V gene are MGHDK and SYGVNS. CDR3 DNA: TGTGCCAGCAGTGAGCTGTTTGGACACCGTGAAAAACTGTTTTTT. It encodes CASSELFGHREKLFF.

A single count supports this clone. The rearrangement uses TRBV2 and TRBJ1-6, with D possibly matching TRBD1 (6 bases). The CDR3 sequence is 14 residues long. From germline, CDR1 is SNHLY and CDR2 FYNNEI. The V gene lost 4 bases and the J gene lost 6 bases, with 10 bases spanning the gap. CDR3 sequence: CASSGQVSNSPLHF. The CDR3 nucleotides read TGTGCCAGCAGTGGACAGGTCTCTAATTCACCCCTCCACTTT.

The chain couples TRBV29-1 to TRBJ2-2; possible D gene TRBD2, 5 bases. The CDR3 loop spans 12 amino acids. Trimming left V 7 bases short and J 3 bases short, with 9 bases between. The germline gives CDR1 SQVTM, CDR2 ANQGSEA. The CDR3 protein is CSGGRYTGELFF. CDR3 DNA: TGCAGCGGCGGGCGGTACACCGGGGAGCTGTTTTTT.

The V and J genes are TRBV18 and TRBJ2-7, with 8 bases lining up with TRBD2. The CDR3 totals 18 residues. Germline CDR1 KGHSH, CDR2 LQKENI. V lost 0 bases and J lost 4; bases outside the gene matches: 14. CDR3 residues: CASSPPIVGGGPLYEQYF. The DNA for the CDR3 is TGTGCCAGCTCACCACCGATCGTCGGCGGGGGGCCACTGTACGAGCAGTACTTC.

V gene TRBV30 combines with J gene TRBJ1-2; D unclear. The CDR3 loop spans 12 amino acids. Germline V lookup: CDR1 GTSNPN, CDR2 SVGIG (reference sequence). With 3 bases removed from V and 3 bases from J, the gap between germline ends came to 8 bases. The CDR3 DNA reads TGTGCCTGGAGACGTGGAGACTATGGCTACACCTTC. It translates to CAWRRGDYGYTF.

This chain links TRBV5-1 with TRBJ1-1; D is possibly TRBD1 (6 bases). CDR1 and CDR2 (germline): SGHRS, YFSETQ. This CDR3 has 14 amino acids. V gave up 6 bases and J gave up 0 bases, with 12 bases separating them. The CDR3 DNA reads TGCGCCAGCACCATGGGGGGGCTGAACACTGAAGCTTTCTTT. Protein: CASTMGGLNTEAFF.

This clone was seen only a few times. The genes are TRBV6-5 and TRBJ1-1; D is ambiguous. Germline values: CDR1 MNHEY, CDR2 SVGAGI. The V and J ends lost 1 base and 5 bases respectively, with 8 bases between them. The CDR3 is 13 residues long. The DNA of the CDR3 is TGTGCCAGCAGTTACTTTGGGGAGACTGAAGCTTTCTTT. Translating gives CASSYFGETEAFF.

CDR3 protein: CASSVGGQSSGNTIYF. As DNA, the CDR3 is TGTGCCAGCAGCGTAGGAGGACAGAGCTCTGGAAACACCATATATTTT. The chain links TRBV9 to TRBJ1-3; D is possibly TRBD1 (6 bases). V lost 0 bases to trimming and J lost 0 bases, with 10 bases between them. CDR3 size: 16 residues. CDR1 and CDR2 (germline): SGDLS, YYNGEE.

This chain connects TRBV30 to TRBJ2-3; TRBD2 aligns across 8 bases. The CDR3 covers 15 residues. V gave up 2 bases and J gave up 0 bases; unmatched junction bases: 4. Per the germline V gene, CDR1 is GTSNPN and CDR2 is SVGIG (reference sequence). The CDR3 region has the DNA TGTGCCTGGAGTCTGGCTAGCGGGAGCACAGATACGCAGTATTTT. As protein: CAWSLASGSTDTQYF.

The gene calls are TRBV6-5 and TRBJ1-1, with TRBD1 matching 7 bases. Germline V gene data show CDR1 as MNHEY and CDR2 as SVGAGI. J lost 4 bases, V lost 5 bases, and 7 bases had no gene match. CDR3 length equals 14 residues. The CDR3 region is CASSLTGSATEAFF. CDR3 nucleotides: TGTGCCAGCAGTCTGACAGGGTCGGCCACTGAAGCTTTCTTT.

As DNA, the CDR3 is TGTGCCAGCAGCTTAGCGCGACCCCCTAGCGGGGGGACCGGGGAGCTGTTTTTT. Protein: CASSLARPPSGGTGELFF. The chain is built from TRBV7-8 and TRBJ2-2; TRBD2 aligns across 11 bases. The CDR3 covers 18 residues. Germline-derived CDR1 and CDR2 are SGHVS and FQNEAQ. Trimming at V came to 0 bases and at J to 5 bases, leaving 8 bases not matched to a gene.

CDR3 DNA sequence: TGCGCCAGCAGCCCCTCGGGACTAGCGGGGGGGGGCTGGGATGAGCAGTTCTTC. Its protein product is CASSPSGLAGGGWDEQFF. The chain carries TRBV4-1 and TRBJ2-1; the match to TRBD2 covers 16 bases. The germline CDR1 and CDR2 sequences are MGHRA and YSYEKL. The CDR3 runs 18 residues. V lost 4 bases and J lost 8; bases outside the gene matches: 11.

The V call is TRBV10-2, the J call TRBJ2-1; no reliable D call. The germline CDR1 and CDR2 sequences are WSHSY and SAAADI. With 6 bases removed from V and 2 bases from J, the gap between germline ends came to 14 bases. This CDR3 is built from 15 residues. CDR3 nucleotides: TGCGCCAGCAGCCCATCGGGTGCTACCTACAATGAGCAGTTCTTC. As protein: CASSPSGATYNEQFF.

The V call is TRBV5-1, the J call TRBJ2-7, with D possibly matching TRBD1 (6 bases). Trimming removed 4 bases at V and 0 bases at J, with 14 bases between. This CDR3 is 15 amino acids long. CDR1 is SGHRS, CDR2 YFSETQ, per germline. CDR3: CASSGAYRDSYEQYF. CDR3 in DNA: TGCGCCAGCAGCGGCGCATACAGGGACTCCTACGAGCAGTACTTC. The full variable domain, completed using reference TRBV5-1 and TRBJ2-7, is KAGVTQTPRYLIKTRGQQVTLSCSPISGHRSVSWYQQTPGQGLQFLFEYFSETQRNKGNFPGRFSGRQFSNSRSEMNVSTLELGDSALYLCASSGAYRDSYEQYFGPGTRLTVT.

The V and J genes are TRBV6-5 and TRBJ1-1, with 7 bases aligning to TRBD1. Germline CDR1 and CDR2: MNHEY and SVGAGI. V trimming: 2 bases; J trimming: 3 bases; junction bases outside the gene matches: 3. The length of the CDR3 is 14 residues. The CDR3 is CASSYAGGHTEAFF. DNA for the CDR3: TGTGCCAGCAGTTACGCAGGGGGGCACACTGAAGCTTTCTTT.

This rearrangement joins TRBV7-3 to TRBJ2-7; 8 bases are a match to TRBD1. Germline CDR1 and CDR2: SGHTA and FQGTGA. The CDR3 runs 13 residues. V dropped 5 bases and J dropped 2; count of bases not matched to a gene: 2. The CDR3 DNA sequence: TGTGCCAGCAGCGTGGGACAGGCCTACGAGCAGTACTTC. Encoded protein: CASSVGQAYEQYF.

V gene TRBV29-1 combines with J gene TRBJ1-1, with D perhaps matching TRBD1 (5 bases). CDR1 and CDR2 from the germline V gene are SQVTM and ANQGSEA. The CDR3 is made up of 12 amino acids. Deletions cut 7 bases from V and 0 bases from J, with 9 bases between. DNA for the CDR3: TGCAGCGGGGGGGGAATGAACACTGAAGCTTTCTTT. It specifies CSGGGMNTEAFF.

The chain joins TRBV9 to TRBJ2-1, with 10 bases that match TRBD2. The V segment lost 2 bases and the J segment 2 bases; nucleotides outside the gene matches: 16. Germline V gene data show CDR1 as SGDLS and CDR2 as YYNGEE. This CDR3 is 20 amino acids long. CDR3 nucleotides: TGTGCCAGCAGCGTGAACGAGCGGGGGGGCCTGAAACGCGCCTACAATGAGCAGTTCTTC. It encodes CASSVNERGGLKRAYNEQFF. The variable domain in full, with the rest retrieved from reference TRBV9 and TRBJ2-1, is DSGVTQTPKHLITATGQRVTLRCSPRSGDLSVYWYQQSLDQGLQFLIQYYNGEERAKGNILERFSAQQFPDLHSELNLSSLELGDSALYFCASSVNERGGLKRAYNEQFFGPGTRLTVL.